Sequencing of this TCR beta chain was carried out in a study of blood T cell repertoires in COVID-19. Germline lookup yields CDR1 SNHLY and CDR2 FYNNEI. The CDR3 loop spans 13 amino acids. J lost 11 bases, V lost 9 bases, and 13 bases had no gene match. Generated by immunoSEQ multiplex PCR, the TCRdb table keeps only in-frame clones and is missing some. The sample consists of more than 45,000 clones, over 75% of them appearing once. What was sequenced was peripheral blood. The origin of this receptor is a woman aged 55-70 years with acute or convalescent COVID-19. This rearrangement joins TRBV2 to TRBJ2-3; 8 nucleotides line up with TRBD2. CDR3 sequence: CASRAGAIGKQYF. The CDR3 coding sequence is TGTGCCAGTCGAGCGGGAGCCATTGGCAAGCAGTATTTT.